Below, 20 T cell receptor beta chains from the same sample are listed, as sequenced in a study of blood T cells in healthy people across ages. Through a sample-barcoded 5' primer and a J-beta primer mix, a second PCR was run for 7 to 11 cycles. TCRdb passed the 5' RACE reads through MiXCR, listing each CDR3 protein once. The sample consists of hundreds of thousands of distinct CDR3 sequences, 58% of them appearing once. Specimen: blood. These receptors were taken from a man aged 25 to 40 in good health.

The chain couples TRBV27 to TRBJ2-7; the match to TRBD2 covers 9 bases. The V gene end was trimmed by 4 bases and the J gene end by 2 bases; junction bases not matched to a gene: 6. CDR1 and CDR2 (germline): MNHEY, SMNVEV (reference sequence). This CDR3 is 15 amino acids long. CDR3 in amino acids: CASSYSSGETYEQYF. CDR3 sequence (DNA): TGTGCCAGCAGTTATTCTAGCGGGGAGACCTACGAGCAGTACTTC.

In the case of this clonotype: With a much larger clone just one base away, this may be a read error. The V and J genes are TRBV29-1 and TRBJ2-7; the D is unclear. Trimming stripped 0 bases from V and 7 bases from J, with 19 bases between. The germline V gene encodes CDR1 SQVTM and CDR2 ANQGSEA. The CDR3 has 15 residues. The CDR3 region is CSVEDRVSLMNEQYF. CDR3 coding DNA: TGCAGCGTTGAAGATCGGGTTAGTCTAATGAATGAGCAGTACTTC.

The V call is TRBV15, the J call TRBJ2-7; the D gene is possibly TRBD1 (5 bases). The V gene's germline CDR1 is LNHNV and CDR2 YYDKDF (reference sequence). The CDR3 has 16 amino acids. V lost 0 bases to trimming and J lost 4 bases, with 16 bases between them. The CDR3 region is CATSRDKTTAKYEQYF. The CDR3 region has the DNA TGTGCCACCAGCAGAGATAAAACGACAGCGAAATACGAGCAGTACTTC. The entire variable domain, with the rest obtained from reference TRBV15 and TRBJ2-7, is as follows: DAMVIQNPRYQVTQFGKPVTLSCSQTLNHNVMYWYQQKSSQAPKLLFHYYDKDFNNEADTPDNFQSRRPNTSFCFLDIRSPGLGDTAMYLCATSRDKTTAKYEQYFGPGTRLTVT.

The V call is TRBV4-1, the J call TRBJ2-3, with D maybe TRBD1 (5 bases). V dropped 6 bases and J dropped 0 bases, with 13 bases sitting between them. CDR3 length: 15 residues. Germline-derived CDR1 and CDR2 are MGHRA and YSYEKL. CDR3 sequence: CASRPSRASTDTQYF. CDR3 DNA sequence: TGCGCCAGCAGGCCGAGCAGGGCTAGCACAGATACGCAGTATTTT.

This clonotype came up once. V and J are TRBV6-5 and TRBJ2-1; 12 bases are shared with TRBD2. V was clipped by 0 bases and J by 3 bases; unmatched bases: 6. Germline CDR1 MNHEY, CDR2 SVGAGI. The CDR3 spans 18 residues. The DNA for the CDR3 is TGTGCCAGCAGTTACTCTACAACTAGCGGGGGGTACTACAATGAGCAGTTCTTC. Its protein is CASSYSTTSGGYYNEQFF.

The rearrangement uses TRBV7-9 and TRBJ2-1; 7 bases map to TRBD1. This CDR3 is 15 amino acids long. Per the germline V gene, CDR1 is SEHNR and CDR2 is FQNEAQ (reference sequence). V trimming: 5 bases; J trimming: 4 bases; junction bases outside the gene matches: 8. The CDR3 protein is CASSGTGTAYNEQFF. The DNA for the CDR3 is TGTGCCAGCAGCGGTACCGGGACAGCTTACAATGAGCAGTTCTTC.

This clonotype was observed a handful of times. The chain has TRBV7-2 and TRBJ1-6; D is possibly TRBD1 (6 bases). In germline, CDR1 is SGHTA, CDR2 FQGNSA. Trimming cost V 7 bases and J 9 bases, with 16 bases left between them. The CDR3 is made up of 14 amino acids. In DNA, the CDR3 is TGTGCCAGCAACCCCGGGACAAACGCTTCACCCCTCCACTTT. Its protein is CASNPGTNASPLHF.

The V call is TRBV11-2, the J call TRBJ2-4, with TRBD1 as a possible D gene (5 bases). TRBJ2-7 explains the end of the DNA better; the J call may be wrong. The CDR3 contains 14 residues. Germline values: CDR1 SGHAT, CDR2 FQNNGV. CDR3 residues: CASSPEHGHYEQYF. The CDR3 DNA reads as TGTGCCAGCAGCCCCGAACACGGACACTACGAGCAGTACTTC.

Remarks on this clonotype: A clone one base away is much larger, so this may be a read error. The chain couples TRBV6-1 to TRBJ2-4; a possible D gene is TRBD1 (5 bases). Germline lookup yields CDR1 MNHNS and CDR2 SASEGT. This CDR3 spans 15 amino acids. The CDR3 reads CASSEVLTALNIQYF. CDR3 coding DNA: TGTGCCAGCAGCGAAGTTTTGACAGCCCTAAACATTCAGTACTTC.

The chain is built from TRBV9 and TRBJ2-7, with a weak D call TRBD2 (5 bases). The end of the DNA is better explained by TRBJ2-5, so the J call may be wrong. Germline CDR1 is SGDLS and CDR2 is YYNGEE. The CDR3 covers 13 residues. The CDR3 here is CASNKLDSETQYF. Written as DNA, the CDR3 is TGTGCCAGCAACAAACTAGATAGCGAGACCCAGTACTTC.

This clonotype was recorded a few times. The rearrangement joins TRBV29-1 to TRBJ2-3, with D perhaps TRBD1 (6 bases). Germline loops: CDR1 SQVTM, CDR2 ANQGSEA. Trimming took off 8 bases at V and 2 bases at J, with 14 bases between the two ends. The CDR3 covers 13 residues. DNA of the CDR3: TGCAGCTTGGCATGGGACAACACAGATACGCAGTATTTT. It is translated as CSLAWDNTDTQYF.

This chain uses TRBV7-2 with TRBJ1-2; maybe TRBD1 (6 bases). Germline lookup yields CDR1 SGHTA and CDR2 FQGNSA. V dropped 5 bases and J dropped 8 bases, with 12 bases sitting between them. CDR3 length: 12 amino acids. This chain's CDR3 is CASSRQDRGYTF. The CDR3 region has the DNA TGTGCCAGCAGCCGACAGGATCGAGGCTACACCTTC.

The rearrangement joins TRBV20-1 to TRBJ2-7; D unclear. The germline gives CDR1 DFQATT, CDR2 SNEGSKA (reference sequence). The V and J ends lost 6 bases and 3 bases respectively, with 9 bases between them. This CDR3 has 11 residues. CDR3 sequence: CSAGSHYEQYF. In nucleotides, the CDR3 is TGCAGTGCGGGCAGCCACTACGAGCAGTACTTC.

This clonotype was seen more than once but under ten times. This CDR3 is CASSFTYNEQFF. The CDR3 nucleotides are TGCGCCAGCAGCTTCACCTACAATGAGCAGTTCTTC. The chain links TRBV5-1 to TRBJ2-1, with no clear D. This CDR3 has 12 amino acids. Germline V gives CDR1 SGHRS, CDR2 YFSETQ. V lost 2 bases and J lost 2, with 2 bases in between.

The chain is built from TRBV20-1 and TRBJ2-5; 10 bases align to TRBD1. The germline CDR1 and CDR2 sequences are DFQATT and SNEGSKA (reference sequence). The CDR3 consists of 16 residues. Trimming took 2 bases from V and 5 from J; bases not matched to a gene: 11. Here the CDR3 reads CSARNRDRGSHETQYF. The CDR3 region has the DNA TGCAGTGCTAGAAACCGGGACAGGGGATCCCACGAGACCCAGTACTTC.

The chain combines TRBV7-9 with TRBJ2-1, with 12 bases aligning to TRBD2. The CDR3 runs to 16 residues. V gave up 8 bases and J gave up 0 bases; unmatched junction bases: 5. Germline CDR1 reads SEHNR; CDR2 reads FQNEAQ (reference sequence). The CDR3 here is CASGLAGPSSYNEQFF. The CDR3 region has the DNA TGTGCCAGCGGACTAGCGGGACCCAGCTCCTACAATGAGCAGTTCTTC.

The J gene is TRBJ1-2, the V gene TRBV27; a possible D gene is TRBD1 (6 bases). CDR3 length equals 14 residues. Looked up from germline, CDR1 is MNHEY and CDR2 is SMNVEV (reference sequence). The V end lost 1 base, the J end lost 8 bases, and 14 bases lay between the germline ends. CDR3 sequence reads: CASSLFLGGRGYTF. CDR3 sequence (DNA): TGTGCCAGCAGTTTATTCCTCGGGGGCCGGGGCTACACCTTC.

The genes are TRBV3-1 and TRBJ2-5, with 11 bases matching TRBD2. Trimming removed 1 base from V and 4 bases from J; junction bases left unmatched: 14. The CDR3 covers 19 residues. Germline CDR1 and CDR2: LGHDT and YNNKEL (reference sequence). The CDR3 is CASSQVAVATSGVLETQYF. The CDR3, as DNA: TGTGCCAGCAGCCAAGTAGCCGTAGCGACTAGCGGGGTTTTAGAGACCCAGTACTTC.

This clonotype was counted a few times. V and J are TRBV7-2 and TRBJ1-1, with a weak D call TRBD1 (5 bases). Trimming removed 5 bases at V and 4 bases at J, with 11 bases between. Germline V gene lookup returns CDR1 SGHTA and CDR2 FQGNSA. The CDR3 covers 13 residues. The CDR3: CASSRRTSTEAFF. The CDR3 DNA is TGTGCCAGCAGCCGACGGACAAGCACTGAAGCTTTCTTT.

The chain is built from TRBV20-1 and TRBJ2-7; D remains ambiguous. The CDR3 contains 10 residues. Germline-derived CDR1 and CDR2 are DFQATT and SNEGSKA (reference sequence). V gave up 6 bases and J gave up 3 bases, with 6 bases separating them. CDR3 sequence: CSALYYEQYF. The CDR3 DNA sequence: TGCAGTGCCCTATACTACGAGCAGTACTTC.